Presented here are 7 T cell receptor beta chains from one specimen sequenced in a study of T cell changes during pregnancy in multiple sclerosis. Here immunoSEQ multiplex PCR was the method, and the copy in TCRdb shows in-frame clones only, minus some. The sample contains roughly 51,000 clones, roughly 90% of which appear only once. The sample in question was CD4+ T cells from peripheral blood mononuclear cells, obtained after pregnancy. These receptors were obtained from a female donor in good health, enrolled as a control in a pregnancy study.

This rearrangement joins TRBV5-6 to TRBJ2-7, with TRBD1 identical over 8 bases. Unmatched junction bases numbered 13, after V lost 4 bases and J lost 4 bases. The CDR3 has 16 amino acids. Per germline, CDR1 SGHDT and CDR2 YYEEEE. This CDR3 reads CASSKTGVTTKYEQYF. In nucleotides, the CDR3 is TGTGCCAGCAGCAAGACAGGGGTAACTACTAAATACGAGCAGTACTTC.

V and J are TRBV11-2 and TRBJ2-3; 11 bases are shared with TRBD2. The junction had 6 bases not matched to a gene; V was cut back by 1 base and J by 6 bases. Germline V lookup: CDR1 SGHAT, CDR2 FQNNGV. CDR3 length: 16 residues. The CDR3, as DNA: TGTGCCAGCAGCTTAGGGCATAGCGGGGGGGCCGATACGCAGTATTTT. This codes for CASSLGHSGGADTQYF.

This clone has more than one count but fewer than ten. This sequence joins TRBV18 and TRBJ1-1; D unresolved. The CDR3 has 11 amino acids. V lost 3 bases to trimming and J lost 4 bases, with 3 bases between them. From germline, CDR1 is KGHSH and CDR2 LQKENI. In DNA form, the CDR3 reads TGTGCCAGCTCACCGAGCACTGAAGCTTTCTTT. This encodes CASSPSTEAFF. The whole variable domain, filled in from reference TRBV18 and TRBJ1-1, reads NAGVMQNPRHLVRRRGQEARLRCSPMKGHSHVYWYRQLPEEGLKFMVYLQKENIIDESGMPKERFSAEFPKEGPSILRIQQVVRGDSAAYFCASSPSTEAFFGQGTRLTVV.

This clone was seen more than once but under ten times. This chain uses TRBV5-1 with TRBJ2-1; TRBD1 agrees at 10 bases. This CDR3 is built from 16 residues. From germline, CDR1 is SGHRS and CDR2 YFSETQ. Trimming at V came to 0 bases and at J to 6 bases, leaving 6 bases not matched to a gene. CDR3 sequence: CASSLGDRGGLNEQFF. For the CDR3, the DNA is TGCGCCAGCAGCTTGGGGGACAGGGGAGGACTCAATGAGCAGTTCTTC.

This clone was detected once. Sequence at one end of the junction differs from germline and may be a read error. This sequence joins TRBV19 and TRBJ1-2; unclear D gene. Per the germline V gene, CDR1 is LNHDA and CDR2 is SQIVND (reference sequence). The CDR3 totals 14 residues. CDR3 sequence: CASALTNTNYGHTF. The CDR3 nucleotides read TGTGCCAGCGCATTGACTAATACTAACTATGGCCACACCTTC.

CDR3 in DNA: TGTGCCAGCAGTACCCGTGACAGGGTCAGCTCCTACGAGCAGTACTTC. Its protein is CASSTRDRVSSYEQYF. V and J are TRBV28 and TRBJ2-7; 7 bases line up with TRBD1. Trimming cost V 5 bases and J 0 bases; bases outside gene matches: 10. Per the germline V gene, CDR1 is MDHEN and CDR2 is SYDVKM. CDR3 length equals 16 residues.

The chain couples TRBV6-1 to TRBJ2-6; D may be TRBD1 (5 bases). CDR3 length: 15 residues. In germline, CDR1 is MNHNS, CDR2 SASEGT. Deletions cut 6 bases from V and 1 base from J, with 10 bases between. The CDR3 DNA sequence: TGTGCCAGCAGGATTCCAGGGTCTGGGGCCAACGTCCTGACTTTC. Its protein is CASRIPGSGANVLTF.